One and the same sample provided the 15 T cell receptor beta chains below, sequenced in a study of yellow fever vaccine responses in identical twins. TCRdb used MiXCR to reprocess the RT-PCR reads, holding one entry per CDR3 protein. The sample gives about 19,000 distinct CDR3 sequences, 65% to 75% of which show up once; roughly 2.2% is in the top ten. The sample was T cells from blood (PBMCs), unsorted or a sorted subset (not recorded which), taken before or after yellow fever vaccination (not recorded which). These receptors were taken from a woman aged 18-30 years who received the yellow fever vaccine.

V gene TRBV4-2 combines with J gene TRBJ1-1; 9 bases are a match to TRBD1. The CDR3 length is 17 residues. Germline trimming cut 2 bases from V and 3 bases from J; bases unmatched to any gene: 10. Germline CDR1 reads LGHNA; CDR2 reads YNFKEQ. CDR3 loop: CASSQQVTGGSDTEAFF. CDR3 bases: TGTGCCAGCAGCCAACAAGTCACAGGGGGCTCGGACACTGAAGCTTTCTTT.

J is TRBJ2-2 and V is TRBV2; tentative D call: TRBD1 (6 bases). V shed 8 bases and J shed 8 bases, with 24 bases lying between them. Germline-derived CDR1 and CDR2 are SNHLY and FYNNEI. The CDR3 is 16 amino acids. DNA of the CDR3: TGTGCCAGCGATCAAGGACAGCCCCCTGGACGTGGGGAGCTGTTTTTT. Its protein is CASDQGQPPGRGELFF.

The chain has TRBV4-2 and TRBJ2-7; D is uncertain. The germline CDR1 and CDR2 sequences are LGHNA and YNFKEQ. The CDR3 length is 13 residues. The V and J ends lost 0 bases and 6 bases respectively, with 9 bases between them. The CDR3 DNA is TGTGCCAGCAGCCAAGATCTTAACGGCGAGCAGTACTTC. As protein: CASSQDLNGEQYF.

This rearrangement joins TRBV5-6 to TRBJ1-1; no clear D. Trimming shortened V by 2 bases and J by 8 bases, and 10 bases separated the two germline ends. Germline CDR1 reads SGHDT; CDR2 reads YYEEEE. The CDR3 length is 12 residues. CDR3 nucleotide sequence: TGTGCCAGCAGCTTTGGAGCCGTGGAAGCTTTCTTT. This translates into CASSFGAVEAFF.

This rearrangement joins TRBV11-1 to TRBJ1-1; D is unresolved. V lost 5 bases and J lost 11, with 15 bases in between. The CDR3 has 12 amino acids. Looked up from germline, CDR1 is SGHAT and CDR2 is FQDESV (reference sequence). CDR3 loop: CASSQNIIGAFF. Written as DNA, the CDR3 is TGTGCCAGCAGCCAAAATATAATCGGGGCTTTCTTT.

This clonotype was recorded once. This sequence joins TRBV4-1 and TRBJ1-5; D remains unclear. The CDR3 contains 15 residues. The V gene lost 1 base and the J gene lost 3 bases, with 10 bases spanning the gap. Germline V gene data show CDR1 as MGHRA and CDR2 as YSYEKL. The CDR3 nucleotides are TGCGCCAGCAGCCAAGCCATTATGGACAATCAGCCCCAGCATTTT. Amino acids: CASSQAIMDNQPQHF.

J is TRBJ1-1 and V is TRBV5-4; D not resolved. Trimming removed 2 bases from V and 7 bases from J, with 6 bases in between. Germline CDR1 is SGHNT and CDR2 is YYREEE (reference sequence). The length of the CDR3 is 11 residues. The CDR3 protein is CASSLNDEAFF. CDR3 nucleotides: TGTGCCAGCAGCTTAAACGATGAAGCTTTCTTT. The entire variable domain, with the rest obtained from reference TRBV5-4 and TRBJ1-1, is as follows: ETGVTQSPTHLIKTRGQQVTLRCSSQSGHNTVSWYQQALGQGPQFIFQYYREEENGRGNFPPRFSGLQFPNYSSELNVNALELDDSALYLCASSLNDEAFFGQGTRLTVV.

The V and J genes are TRBV20-1 and TRBJ1-5, with a possible D match to TRBD1 (5 bases). Trimming removed 5 bases at V and 1 base at J, with 9 bases between. The length of the CDR3 is 13 residues. Germline CDR1 and CDR2: DFQATT and SNEGSKA (reference sequence). The CDR3 region is CSAPGGSNQPQHF. The CDR3 bases are TGCAGTGCTCCGGGGGGGAGCAATCAGCCCCAGCATTTT.

This chain joins TRBV12-3 or TRBV12-4 and TRBJ2-1; TRBD2 matches at 7 bases. CDR3 length: 13 residues. The ends lost 6 bases at V and 8 bases at J; junction bases unmatched: 7. DNA for the CDR3: TGTGCCAGCAGCCGCGGGGGTATGTATGAGCAGTTCTTC. Encoded protein: CASSRGGMYEQFF.

V gene TRBV5-4 combines with J gene TRBJ1-1; D is undetermined. Germline V gene sequence: CDR1 SGHNT, CDR2 YYREEE (reference sequence). The CDR3 spans 13 residues. The V and J ends lost 0 bases and 6 bases respectively, with 9 bases between them. The CDR3: CASSLGERAEAFF. The CDR3 nucleotides are TGTGCCAGCAGCTTGGGTGAGCGCGCTGAAGCTTTCTTT.

The V and J genes are TRBV2 and TRBJ2-5; 12 nucleotides agree with TRBD2. The V and J ends lost 4 bases and 4 bases, in that order; junction bases with no gene match: 7. The germline V gene has CDR1 SNHLY and CDR2 FYNNEI. This CDR3 contains 16 residues. The chain's CDR3 is CASSGGSSGRAETQYF. CDR3 nucleotides: TGTGCCAGCAGTGGTGGTTCTAGCGGGAGGGCAGAGACCCAGTACTTC.

This clonotype was counted only a few times. In nucleotides, the CDR3 is TGCGCCAGCAGCCTGACAGGGAGTGGCGCAGATACGCAGTATTTT. Protein product: CASSLTGSGADTQYF. The rearrangement uses TRBV5-1 and TRBJ2-3; TRBD1 matches 7 bases. CDR1 and CDR2 from the germline V gene are SGHRS and YFSETQ. Germline trimming cut 4 bases from V and 4 bases from J; bases unmatched to any gene: 9. This CDR3 has 15 residues.

The CDR3 region has the DNA TGTGCCAGCAGCCTCGACTATACAGATACGCAGTATTTT. This sequence encodes CASSLDYTDTQYF. This chain uses TRBV5-4 with TRBJ2-3; possibly TRBD2 for D (5 bases). The CDR3 consists of 13 residues. The V and J ends lost 4 bases and 3 bases respectively, with 9 bases between them. Germline V CDR1 and CDR2: SGHNT, YYREEE (reference sequence).

V gene TRBV29-1 combines with J gene TRBJ2-7; D may be TRBD1 (6 bases). The CDR3 consists of 11 residues. Germline assignment: CDR1 SQVTM and CDR2 ANQGSEA. Trimming shortened V by 4 bases and J by 10 bases, and 14 bases separated the two germline ends. In DNA form, the CDR3 reads TGCAGCGTTGCCCAGGACAGTTCCCAGTACGTC. It is translated as CSVAQDSSQYV.

The chain recombines TRBV6-1 with TRBJ2-1; unclear D gene. Germline V gene data show CDR1 as MNHNS and CDR2 as SASEGT. With 6 bases removed from V and 6 bases from J, the gap between germline ends came to 18 bases. The CDR3 is 15 residues long. In DNA, the CDR3 is TGTGCCAGCAGCATGAAGACGGCGGCGATCAATGAGCAGTTCTTC. This encodes CASSMKTAAINEQFF.